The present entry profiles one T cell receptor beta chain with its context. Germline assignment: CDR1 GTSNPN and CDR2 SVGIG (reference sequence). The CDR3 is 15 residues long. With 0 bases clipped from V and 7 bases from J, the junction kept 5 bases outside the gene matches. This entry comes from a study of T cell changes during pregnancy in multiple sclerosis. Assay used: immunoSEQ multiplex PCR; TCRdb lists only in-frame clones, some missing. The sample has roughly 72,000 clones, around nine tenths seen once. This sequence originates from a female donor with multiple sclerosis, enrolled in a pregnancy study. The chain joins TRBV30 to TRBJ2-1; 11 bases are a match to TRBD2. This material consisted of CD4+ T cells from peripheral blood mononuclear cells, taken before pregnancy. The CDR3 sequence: CAWSVHSGGANEQFF. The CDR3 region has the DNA TGTGCCTGGAGTGTACATAGCGGGGGGGCTAATGAGCAGTTCTTC.